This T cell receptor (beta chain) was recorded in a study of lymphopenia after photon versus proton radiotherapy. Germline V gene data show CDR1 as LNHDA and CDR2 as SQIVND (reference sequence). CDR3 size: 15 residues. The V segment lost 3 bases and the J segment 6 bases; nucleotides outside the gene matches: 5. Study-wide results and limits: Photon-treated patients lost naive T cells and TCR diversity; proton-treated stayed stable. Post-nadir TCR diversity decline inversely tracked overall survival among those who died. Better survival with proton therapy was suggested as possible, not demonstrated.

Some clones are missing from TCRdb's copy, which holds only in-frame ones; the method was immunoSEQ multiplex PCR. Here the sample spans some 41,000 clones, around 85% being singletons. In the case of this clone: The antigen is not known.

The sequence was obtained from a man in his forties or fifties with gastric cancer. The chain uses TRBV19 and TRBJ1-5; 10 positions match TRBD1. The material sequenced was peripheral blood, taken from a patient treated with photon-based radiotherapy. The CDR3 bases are TGTGCCAGTAGTATCCCCGGACAGGGGGGTCAGCCCCAGCATTTT. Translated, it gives CASSIPGQGGQPQHF.